This T cell receptor beta chain was observed in a study of CD8+ T cells in alopecia areata. Study-level information: Twice a day, 5 to 10 mg of oral tofacitinib was administered to treated patients. The investigators scored severity in treated patients by the percentage of affected scalp area.

The CDR3 totals 14 residues. Germline V gene lookup returns CDR1 GTSNPN and CDR2 SVGIG (reference sequence). V was pared by 0 bases and J by 6 bases, with 14 bases between. Extraction and reverse transcription of RNA yielded cDNA as the sequencing template. Assay used: immunoSEQ multiplex PCR; TCRdb lists only in-frame clones, some missing. The table has about 300,000 clones, 58% seen once. Turning to this clone: Its antigen remains unidentified.

Sample treatment: oral pan-JAK inhibitor, 5-10 mg twice daily. Study observations and caveats: Many expanded lesional clones persisted in scalp and blood during tofacitinib treatment.

The chain employs TRBV30 and TRBJ1-2; D is ambiguous. The sequence was obtained from a human donor with alopecia areata. Sequenced here: CD4+ T cells sorted from blood, sampled at week 24, from a patient treated with tofacitinib. The CDR3 DNA follows: TGTGCCTGGAGTGTTGCCGGGGTCGGACATGGCTACACCTTC. This encodes CAWSVAGVGHGYTF.